These 19 T cell receptor beta chains were all obtained from the same sample, sequenced in a study of cytomegalovirus exposure and HLA in healthy donors. The study ran its PCR with 60 Vbeta and 13 Jbeta primers. TCRdb keeps only in-frame clones here, not all; method: immunoSEQ multiplex PCR. The table has some 200,000 clones, approximately 70% seen once. Sequencing used PBMCs. These receptors all stem from a man aged 40-50 years in good health and CMV-seropositive.

This clone appeared a few times. The chain combines TRBV11-2 with TRBJ2-7; TRBD1 might be the D (6 bases). This CDR3 is 11 amino acids long. In germline, CDR1 is SGHAT, CDR2 FQNNGV. The germline V and J ends were trimmed by 8 bases and 5 bases, with 10 bases remaining between them. This CDR3 is CASYGGHEQYF. The CDR3 DNA reads as TGTGCCAGCTATGGGGGCCACGAGCAGTACTTC.

The chain joins TRBV19 to TRBJ2-6; D is possibly TRBD2 (5 bases). Between the trimmed V and J ends, which lost 4 bases and 7 bases, there was a span of 20 bases. Germline-derived CDR1 and CDR2 are LNHDA and SQIVND (reference sequence). This CDR3 is built from 17 residues. CDR3 in amino acids: CASSTPGSPERANVLTF. The DNA of the CDR3 is TGTGCCAGTAGTACCCCGGGGTCCCCGGAAAGAGCCAACGTCCTGACTTTC.

DNA for the CDR3: TGTGCCAGCAGTGTGGGTCCCGGGGATAATTCACCCCTCCACTTT. Translating it yields CASSVGPGDNSPLHF. The chain employs TRBV2 and TRBJ1-6; D remains unclear. Trimming cost V 4 bases and J 5 bases, with 12 bases left between them. The CDR3 is made up of 15 amino acids. Germline CDR1 and CDR2: SNHLY and FYNNEI.

The chain carries TRBV19 and TRBJ2-7, with 10 bases that match TRBD1. Germline CDR1 reads LNHDA; CDR2 reads SQIVND (reference sequence). Trimming took 4 bases from V and 3 from J; bases not matched to a gene: 6. This CDR3 region has 15 residues. CDR3 protein: CASSSGTGVIYEQYF. The DNA of the CDR3 is TGTGCCAGTAGTAGCGGGACAGGGGTAATCTACGAGCAGTACTTC. The whole variable domain, filled in from reference TRBV19 and TRBJ2-7, reads DGGITQSPKYLFRKEGQNVTLSCEQNLNHDAMYWYRQDPGQGLRLIYYSQIVNDFQKGDIAEGYSVSREKKESFPLTVTSAQKNPTAFYLCASSSGTGVIYEQYFGPGTRLTVT.

This chain links TRBV2 with TRBJ1-5, with D tentatively TRBD1 (5 bases). There are 14 residues in the CDR3. Germline V gene lookup returns CDR1 SNHLY and CDR2 FYNNEI. Trimming left V 4 bases short and J 4 bases short, with 11 bases between. The CDR3, as DNA: TGTGCCAGCAGTGCCCGACAGCATAATCAGCCCCAGCATTTT. It yields the protein CASSARQHNQPQHF.

This rearrangement joins TRBV28 to TRBJ2-7; TRBD2 might be the D (7 bases). Deletions cut 5 bases from V and 1 base from J, with 27 bases between. This CDR3 has 19 residues. Per germline, CDR1 MDHEN and CDR2 SYDVKM. CDR3 nucleotide sequence: TGTGCCAGCAGTGCCCTGGGGGCGGGGGATCCTATAGTGTCCTACGAGCAGTACTTC. Amino acid sequence: CASSALGAGDPIVSYEQYF.

This clone was observed a handful of times. The chain joins TRBV25-1 to TRBJ1-6, with 7 bases matching TRBD1. The length of the CDR3 is 13 residues. V lost 1 base to trimming and J lost 10 bases; unmatched junction nucleotides: 1. CDR1 and CDR2 (germline): MGHDK, SYGVNS. CDR3 protein: CASSELGQSPLHF. The CDR3 DNA reads TGTGCCAGCAGTGAATTGGGACAGTCACCCCTCCACTTT.

The chain employs TRBV7-6 and TRBJ1-6, with TRBD1 matching over 8 bases. After removal of 5 bases from V and 5 bases from J, the junction contained 14 bases not matched to a gene. Germline CDR1 reads SGHVS; CDR2 reads FNYEAQ. The CDR3 consists of 18 residues. The CDR3 DNA is TGTGCCAGCAGCGTAAAGGGGGTGGACAGGGTGGATAATTCACCCCTCCACTTT. This encodes CASSVKGVDRVDNSPLHF.

The rearrangement uses TRBV4-1 and TRBJ2-7; D gene uncertain. CDR3 length: 15 residues. Germline V gene data show CDR1 as MGHRA and CDR2 as YSYEKL. Trimming stripped 1 base from V and 0 bases from J, with 10 bases between. CDR3 amino acids: CASSQVFADSYEQYF. DNA of the CDR3: TGCGCCAGCAGCCAAGTTTTCGCGGACTCCTACGAGCAGTACTTC.

V gene TRBV27 combines with J gene TRBJ2-7, with TRBD2 matching 7 bases. Germline CDR1 MNHEY, CDR2 SMNVEV (reference sequence). With V trimmed by 5 bases and J by 4 bases, 5 bases remained unmatched. The CDR3 totals 13 residues. The DNA of the CDR3 is TGTGCCAGCAGTCCCCGGGGAGGGTACGAGCAGTACTTC. This codes for CASSPRGGYEQYF.

This clone was seen more than once but under ten times. The CDR3 protein is CASSPFSTGELFF. In nucleotides, the CDR3 is TGTGCCAGCAGTCCCTTCAGCACCGGGGAGCTGTTTTTT. This chain joins TRBV6-6 and TRBJ2-2; no reliable D call. Trimming shortened V by 5 bases and J by 4 bases, and 8 bases separated the two germline ends. The germline CDR1 and CDR2 sequences are MNHNY and SVGAGI (reference sequence). This CDR3 region has 13 residues.

The chain employs TRBV5-1 and TRBJ2-4; TRBD1 aligns across 7 bases. Germline lookup yields CDR1 SGHRS and CDR2 YFSETQ. Trimming cost V 3 bases and J 1 base; bases outside gene matches: 10. The CDR3 consists of 17 residues. CDR3 amino acids: CASSSTTGAAAKNIQYF. The CDR3 DNA reads as TGCGCCAGCAGCTCCACCACAGGGGCTGCGGCCAAAAACATTCAGTACTTC.

In DNA form, the CDR3 reads TGTGCCAGCGGTCTGGGACAGGGCTACACCTTC. Translated: CASGLGQGYTF. This sequence joins TRBV5-5 and TRBJ1-2; 7 nucleotides match TRBD1. Germline CDR1 SGHKS, CDR2 YYEKEE (reference sequence). V was clipped by 7 bases and J by 8 bases; unmatched bases: 5. CDR3 length: 11 residues. The full variable domain, in which reference TRBV5-5 and TRBJ1-2 provide the parts outside the CDR3, is DAGVTQSPTHLIKTRGQQVTLRCSPISGHKSVSWYQQVLGQGPQFIFQYYEKEERGRGNFPDRFSARQFPNYSSELNVNALLLGDSALYLCASGLGQGYTFGSGTRLTVV.

This chain joins TRBV2 and TRBJ1-6, with 7 positions matching TRBD1. The CDR3 has 14 residues. In germline, CDR1 is SNHLY, CDR2 FYNNEI. With V trimmed by 6 bases and J by 10 bases, 9 bases remained unmatched. In nucleotides, the CDR3 is TGTGCCAGCAGGAAGGTGGCGGGACAGTCACCCCTCCACTTT. It yields the protein CASRKVAGQSPLHF.

This sequence joins TRBV28 and TRBJ1-3; D is unclear. The CDR3 contains 15 residues. Trimming stripped 2 bases from V and 0 bases from J, with 8 bases between. Germline-derived CDR1 and CDR2 are MDHEN and SYDVKM. CDR3 in amino acids: CASSLNKPSGNTIYF. CDR3 sequence (DNA): TGTGCCAGCAGTTTAAACAAACCCTCTGGAAACACCATATATTTT.

The gene calls are TRBV5-1 and TRBJ2-1; no reliable D call. The CDR3 runs to 15 residues. V was cut by 0 bases and J by 6 bases, with 13 bases left in between. The V gene's germline CDR1 is SGHRS and CDR2 YFSETQ. The CDR3 bases are TGCGCCAGCAGCTTGGGTACTGACGGGTTCAATGAGCAGTTCTTC. As protein: CASSLGTDGFNEQFF.

This clone was detected only a few times. The gene calls are TRBV19 and TRBJ2-1; TRBD1 agrees at 8 bases. Germline CDR1 LNHDA, CDR2 SQIVND (reference sequence). This CDR3 is 14 amino acids long. The ends lost 3 bases at V and 9 bases at J; junction bases unmatched: 7. CDR3 bases: TGTGCCAGTAGTATTAGGCCAGGGGGCTCTGAGCAGTTCTTC. Its protein product is CASSIRPGGSEQFF.

This rearrangement joins TRBV9 to TRBJ1-2; D might be TRBD1 (5 bases). Per the germline V gene, CDR1 is SGDLS and CDR2 is YYNGEE. V lost 0 bases, J lost 4 bases, and 10 bases lay in between. This CDR3 is built from 14 residues. In DNA, the CDR3 is TGTGCCAGCAGCGTAGCTACGGGGGGCTATGGCTACACCTTC. It yields the protein CASSVATGGYGYTF.

The chain combines TRBV27 with TRBJ2-3; 8 nucleotides match TRBD2. CDR1 and CDR2 from the germline V gene are MNHEY and SMNVEV (reference sequence). This CDR3 has 16 residues. Germline trimming cut 5 bases from V and 1 base from J; bases unmatched to any gene: 8. The CDR3 coding sequence is TGTGCCAGCAGTCCCCAGCGGGGGTCAGGCACAGATACGCAGTATTTT. Its protein is CASSPQRGSGTDTQYF.